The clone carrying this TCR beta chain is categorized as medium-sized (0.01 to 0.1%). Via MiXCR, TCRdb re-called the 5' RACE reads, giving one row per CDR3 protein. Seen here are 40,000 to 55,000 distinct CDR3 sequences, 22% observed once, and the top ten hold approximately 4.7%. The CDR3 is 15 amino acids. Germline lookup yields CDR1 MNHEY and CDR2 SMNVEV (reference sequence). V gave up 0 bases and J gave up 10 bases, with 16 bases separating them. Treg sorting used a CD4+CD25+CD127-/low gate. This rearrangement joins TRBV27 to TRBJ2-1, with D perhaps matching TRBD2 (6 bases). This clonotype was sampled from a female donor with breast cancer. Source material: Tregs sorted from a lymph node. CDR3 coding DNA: TGTGCCAGCAGTTTATCGCTTCCGGGAGCTCACGAGCAGTTCTTC. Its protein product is CASSLSLPGAHEQFF.